This is a list of T cell receptor beta chains from one sample in a study of blood T cell repertoires in COVID-19. Here immunoSEQ multiplex PCR was the method, and the copy in TCRdb shows in-frame clones only, minus some. Of around 240,000 clones in the sample, about 88% were seen once. Sample: peripheral blood. These receptors were taken from a middle-aged man with acute or convalescent COVID-19. Each CDR3 is given with its conserved first and last residue. D genes are given only for firm matches.

v_call: TRBV6-5
d_call: TRBD1
j_call: TRBJ1-5
cdr3_nt: TGTGCCAGCAGTTATCAACAGGGGGGTCAGCCCCAGCATTTT
cdr3_aa: CASSYQQGGQPQHF

v_call: TRBV9
d_call: TRBD2
j_call: TRBJ2-1
cdr3_nt: TGTGCCAGCAGCGAGACTAGCGGGGGGGCTTTCGACAATGAGCAGTTCTTC
cdr3_aa: CASSETSGGAFDNEQFF

v_call: TRBV7-9
d_call: TRBD1
j_call: TRBJ1-5
cdr3_nt: TGTGCCAGCAGCTTAGCTAGGACAGGAGGAAGCAATCAGCCCCAGCATTTT
cdr3_aa: CASSLARTGGSNQPQHF

v_call: TRBV5-4
d_call: TRBD1
j_call: TRBJ2-5
cdr3_nt: TGTGCCAGCAGCTTGCAGGACAGGGCCCCCGGGGGGACCCAGTACTTC
cdr3_aa: CASSLQDRAPGGTQYF

v_call: TRBV29-1
d_call: NA
j_call: TRBJ2-2
cdr3_nt: TGCAGCGCTGCTGCCGGGGATGAGGCCGGGGAGCTGTTTTTT
cdr3_aa: CSAAAGDEAGELFF

v_call: TRBV9
d_call: NA
j_call: TRBJ1-4
cdr3_nt: TGTGCCAGCAGCGTAGGGAGGGCCTCAGGGTTAGAAAAACTGTTTTTT
cdr3_aa: CASSVGRASGLEKLFF

v_call: TRBV27
d_call: NA
j_call: TRBJ2-7
cdr3_nt: TGTGCCAGCAGTTTATCTCCTCGGGGTGGATTCTACGAGCAGTACTTC
cdr3_aa: CASSLSPRGGFYEQYF

v_call: TRBV14
d_call: NA
j_call: TRBJ1-2
cdr3_nt: TGTGCCAGCAGCCGAGGGAACTATGGCTACACCTTC
cdr3_aa: CASSRGNYGYTF

v_call: TRBV5-1
d_call: TRBD1
j_call: TRBJ2-7
cdr3_nt: TGCGCCAGCAGCGGACAGGGAGGCTACGAGCAGTACTTC
cdr3_aa: CASSGQGGYEQYF

v_call: TRBV6-5
d_call: TRBD1
j_call: TRBJ1-2
cdr3_nt: TGTGCCAGCCGGGACAGCGCATATGGCTACACCTTC
cdr3_aa: CASRDSAYGYTF

v_call: TRBV7-2
d_call: NA
j_call: TRBJ1-2
cdr3_nt: TGTGCCAGCAGCTTTACAGCCCCTAACTATGGCTACACCTTC
cdr3_aa: CASSFTAPNYGYTF

v_call: TRBV10-3
d_call: NA
j_call: TRBJ2-1
cdr3_nt: TGTGCCATCAAGGGAGGGGGCAATGAGCAGTTCTTC
cdr3_aa: CAIKGGGNEQFF

v_call: TRBV4-3
d_call: TRBD2
j_call: TRBJ2-7
cdr3_nt: TGCGCCAGCAGCCAAGATGGTGCTAGCGGGGGACCTTCGTACTTC
cdr3_aa: CASSQDGASGGPSYF